Listed below are T cell receptor beta chains from one sample, sequenced in a study of cytomegalovirus exposure and HLA in healthy donors. Libraries were prepared by immunoSEQ multiplex PCR; TCRdb keeps only in-frame clonotypes and omits some of them. The sample has some 120,000 clones, around 77% seen once. Sequencing was carried out using PBMCs. These receptor sequences come from a man between 18 and 35 years old in good health and CMV-seropositive. CDR3s include the opening cysteine and the closing phenylalanine or tryptophan. Each record gives: J gene, D gene, clone size, V gene, CDR3 protein, CDR3 DNA. A D gene is named only where the DNA matches it firmly. A clone size is listed for some rows: how often the clone was seen (once, few, many), or a class if it is expanded.

j_gene: TRBJ2-5; d_gene: TRBD2; abundance: NA; v_gene: TRBV13; CDR3aa: CASSPTERGGDEQYF; CDR3nt: TGTGCCAGCAGCCCGACGGAGCGGGGGGGCGATGAGCAGTACTTC
j_gene: TRBJ1-2; d_gene: NA; abundance: NA; v_gene: TRBV28; CDR3aa: CASSLWRGMGYTF; CDR3nt: TGTGCCAGCAGTTTGTGGAGAGGGATGGGCTACACCTTC
j_gene: TRBJ1-4; d_gene: NA; abundance: NA; v_gene: TRBV5-1; CDR3aa: CASSLAYRDNEKLFF; CDR3nt: TGCGCCAGCAGCTTGGCCTACAGGGATAATGAAAAACTGTTTTTT
j_gene: TRBJ2-1; d_gene: TRBD1; abundance: NA; v_gene: TRBV5-1; CDR3aa: CASSLGGTGVGNEQFF; CDR3nt: TGCGCCAGCAGCTTGGGAGGGACAGGGGTAGGCAATGAGCAGTTCTTC
j_gene: TRBJ1-1; d_gene: NA; abundance: NA; v_gene: TRBV27; CDR3aa: CASSLPQGAAFF; CDR3nt: TGTGCCAGCAGTTTACCCCAGGGCGCAGCTTTCTTT
j_gene: TRBJ1-2; d_gene: TRBD1; abundance: once; v_gene: TRBV5-8; CDR3aa: CASSLGTGGDYGYTF; CDR3nt: TGTGCCAGCAGCTTGGGGACAGGGGGCGACTATGGCTACACCTTC
j_gene: TRBJ2-1; d_gene: TRBD2; abundance: NA; v_gene: TRBV2; CDR3aa: CATNGEGSYNEQFF; CDR3nt: TGTGCCACCAATGGGGAGGGTTCCTACAATGAGCAGTTCTTC
j_gene: TRBJ1-1; d_gene: TRBD1; abundance: once; v_gene: TRBV6-1; CDR3aa: CASRTGTEAFF; CDR3nt: TGTGCCAGCAGGACAGGGACTGAAGCTTTCTTT
j_gene: TRBJ1-4; d_gene: NA; abundance: NA; v_gene: TRBV12-5; CDR3aa: CASGLVLDTNEKLFF; CDR3nt: TGTGCTAGTGGTTTGGTCCTGGACACCAATGAAAAACTGTTTTTT
j_gene: TRBJ2-1; d_gene: NA; abundance: NA; v_gene: TRBV6-5; CDR3aa: CASSYSDTAVHNEQFF; CDR3nt: TGTGCCAGCAGTTACTCGGATACCGCGGTCCACAATGAGCAGTTCTTC
j_gene: TRBJ1-4; d_gene: TRBD1; abundance: NA; v_gene: TRBV4-1; CDR3aa: CASSSRGQGQNEKLFF; CDR3nt: TGCGCCAGCAGCTCCCGGGGACAGGGCCAGAATGAAAAACTGTTTTTT
j_gene: TRBJ2-7; d_gene: TRBD2; abundance: NA; v_gene: TRBV15; CDR3aa: CATSVSSGISYEQYF; CDR3nt: TGTGCCACCAGCGTCTCTAGCGGGATCTCCTACGAGCAGTACTTC
j_gene: TRBJ2-3; d_gene: NA; abundance: few; v_gene: TRBV30; CDR3aa: CAWSPRGGADTQYF; CDR3nt: TGTGCCTGGAGTCCGAGGGGGGGGGCAGATACGCAGTATTTT
j_gene: TRBJ2-7; d_gene: NA; abundance: few; v_gene: TRBV6-6; CDR3aa: CASRYQGGSYEQYF; CDR3nt: TGTGCCAGCAGGTACCAGGGGGGTTCCTACGAGCAGTACTTC
j_gene: TRBJ2-3; d_gene: TRBD2; abundance: NA; v_gene: TRBV2; CDR3aa: CASSEYGGGDPDTQYF; CDR3nt: TGTGCCAGCAGTGAATACGGCGGGGGGGATCCAGATACGCAGTATTTT
j_gene: TRBJ1-1; d_gene: NA; abundance: few; v_gene: TRBV15; CDR3aa: CATSRVARANTEAFF; CDR3nt: TGTGCCACCAGCAGAGTTGCCAGGGCGAACACTGAAGCTTTCTTT
j_gene: TRBJ1-1; d_gene: NA; abundance: NA; v_gene: TRBV15; CDR3aa: CATSSSNTEAFF; CDR3nt: TGTGCCACCAGCAGCAGTAACACTGAAGCTTTCTTT
j_gene: TRBJ2-1; d_gene: NA; abundance: NA; v_gene: TRBV27; CDR3aa: CASSLLGGTGQFF; CDR3nt: TGTGCCAGCAGTTTATTAGGGGGAACTGGGCAGTTCTTC
j_gene: TRBJ1-3; d_gene: NA; abundance: few; v_gene: TRBV25-1; CDR3aa: CASIKGALPSSGNTIYF; CDR3nt: TGTGCCAGCATCAAAGGGGCTCTCCCTTCGAGCGGAAACACCATATATTTT
j_gene: TRBJ1-2; d_gene: NA; abundance: NA; v_gene: TRBV2; CDR3aa: CASSGQITNYGYTF; CDR3nt: TGTGCCAGCAGTGGGCAGATAACTAACTATGGCTACACCTTC
j_gene: TRBJ1-1; d_gene: NA; abundance: NA; v_gene: TRBV28; CDR3aa: CASSLNQGYGEAFF; CDR3nt: TGTGCCAGCAGTTTAAATCAGGGGTACGGTGAAGCTTTCTTT
j_gene: TRBJ1-2; d_gene: TRBD1; abundance: NA; v_gene: TRBV19; CDR3aa: CASSLTGDYGYTF; CDR3nt: TGTGCCAGTAGTCTTACAGGGGACTATGGCTACACCTTC
j_gene: TRBJ1-2; d_gene: NA; abundance: NA; v_gene: TRBV20-1; CDR3aa: CSASQGYGYTF; CDR3nt: TGCAGTGCAAGCCAGGGCTATGGCTACACCTTC
j_gene: TRBJ2-5; d_gene: NA; abundance: NA; v_gene: TRBV18; CDR3aa: CASSPEETQYF; CDR3nt: TGTGCCAGCTCCCCTGAGGAGACCCAGTACTTC